This T cell receptor (beta chain) was found in a study of cytomegalovirus exposure and HLA in healthy donors. The PCR made use of 60 Vbeta and 13 Jbeta primers. TCRdb keeps only in-frame clones here, not all; method: immunoSEQ multiplex PCR. The sample includes some 200,000 clones, over 70% of them seen just once. Per germline, CDR1 SEHNR and CDR2 FQNEAQ (reference sequence). V was clipped by 5 bases and J by 4 bases; unmatched bases: 6. The CDR3 length is 16 residues. This TCR was sampled from a man aged 50 to 60 in good health and CMV-seronegative. The V gene is TRBV7-9, the J gene TRBJ1-6; TRBD1 matches at 9 bases. The sequenced sample was PBMCs. This chain's CDR3 is CASSPGTGSYNSPLHF. CDR3 nucleotide sequence: TGTGCCAGCAGCCCGGGGACAGGGTCGTATAATTCACCCCTCCACTTT.